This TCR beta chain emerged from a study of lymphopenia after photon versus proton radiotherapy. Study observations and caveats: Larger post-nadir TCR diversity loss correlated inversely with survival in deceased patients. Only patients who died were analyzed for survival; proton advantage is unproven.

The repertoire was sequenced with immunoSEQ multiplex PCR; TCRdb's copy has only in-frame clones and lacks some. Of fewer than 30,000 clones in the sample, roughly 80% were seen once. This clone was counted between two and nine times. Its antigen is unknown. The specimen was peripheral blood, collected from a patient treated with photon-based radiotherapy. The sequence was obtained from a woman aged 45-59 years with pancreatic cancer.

The CDR3 here is CASSSGLAPYEQYF. Here the CDR3 DNA reads TGTGCCAGCAGCTCCGGACTAGCACCCTACGAGCAGTACTTC. V is TRBV9 and J is TRBJ2-7; TRBD2 matches at 8 bases. The J segment lost 2 bases and the V segment lost 4 bases, leaving 5 bases of the junction unmatched. The CDR3 is 14 amino acids. CDR1 and CDR2 from the germline V gene are SGDLS and YYNGEE.